The rows below give T cell receptor beta chains drawn from one sample of a study of shared clonotypes between healthy human individuals. Sequencing was performed with immunoSEQ multiplex PCR; in TCRdb, only in-frame clones are kept and a portion is missing. The table includes about 2 million clones, about 95% detected once. The sample taken for sequencing was naive CD8+ T cells sorted from blood. The receptors derive from a man between 18 and 35 years old in good health. CDR3s include the opening cysteine and the closing phenylalanine or tryptophan. The D gene is left open where the match is weak. Not every row has a clone size; where given, it reads once, few, many or a size class.

TRBJ1-2 TRBD1 - TRBV6-1 TGTGCCAGCAGTGCCCCTCCGGGACAGGGTGGCTATGGCTACACCTTC CASSAPPGQGGYGYTF
TRBJ2-7 TRBD2 - TRBV4-1 TGCGCCAGCAGCCAAGAGGGACTAGCGGGGGGAAGTGCCTACGAGCAGTACTTC CASSQEGLAGGSAYEQYF
TRBJ1-5 TRBD1 - TRBV6-1 TGTGCCAGCAGTGAGGGGGACAGCCACTATAGCAATCAGCCCCAGCATTTT CASSEGDSHYSNQPQHF
TRBJ2-7 - - TRBV28 TGTGCCAGCAGTTTCTCAGACACCAGCTCCTACGAGCAGTACTTC CASSFSDTSSYEQYF
TRBJ2-1 - - TRBV4-1 TGCGCCAGCAGCCAAGATTTCGGCGGGGTAGACAATGAGCAGTTCTTC CASSQDFGGVDNEQFF
TRBJ1-5 - - TRBV5-5 TGTGCCAGCAGCTTGACTCCCGGGACCGCTCAGCCCCAGCATTTT CASSLTPGTAQPQHF
TRBJ1-1 - - TRBV5-6 TGTGCCAGCAGCTCCTCAATGAACACTGAAGCTTTCTTT CASSSSMNTEAFF
TRBJ2-7 - - TRBV6-5 TGTGCCAGCGGTGAAAGGGGGAGCTCCTACGAGCAGTACTTC CASGERGSSYEQYF
TRBJ1-3 - once TRBV9 TGTGCCAGCACCGACCGCTCTGGAAACACCATATATTTT CASTDRSGNTIYF
TRBJ2-1 - - TRBV9 TGTGCCAGCAGCGTAGGGGGGCAAGACTACAATGAGCAGTTCTTC CASSVGGQDYNEQFF
TRBJ1-3 - - TRBV4-3 TGCGCCAGCAGCCCAAATCTGGCGATCTCTGGAAACACCATATATTTT CASSPNLAISGNTIYF
TRBJ1-4 - - TRBV4-1 TGCGCCAGCAGCAGGAGGGGGGAAAAACTGTTTTTT CASSRRGEKLFF
TRBJ1-3 - - TRBV7-6 TGTGCCAGCAGCTTGACAGTTAGCTCTGGAAACACCATATATTTT CASSLTVSSGNTIYF
TRBJ2-1 TRBD2 - TRBV28 TGTGCCAGCATTGACGGAGGGACTACCTACAATGAGCAGTTCTTC CASIDGGTTYNEQFF
TRBJ2-7 TRBD1 - TRBV2 TGTGCCAGCAGTGATGGGACAGCTATCTACGAGCAGTACTTC CASSDGTAIYEQYF
TRBJ2-2 - - TRBV7-2 TGTGCCAGCAGCCCCGTGGGACCTAACACCGGGGAGCTGTTTTTT CASSPVGPNTGELFF
TRBJ2-5 - - TRBV21-1 TGTGCCAGCACCTCAAGCGAGGGTCGGGACAGGGGAGAGACCCAGTACTTC CASTSSEGRDRGETQYF
TRBJ2-5 - once TRBV5-4 TGTGCCAGCAGCTCGGGACTTGAAGAGACCCAGTACTTC CASSSGLEETQYF
TRBJ2-7 - once TRBV6-5 TGTGCCAGCGGGAGACTAGATCTTGTGGACGAGCAGTACTTC CASGRLDLVDEQYF
TRBJ2-7 TRBD1 - TRBV10-2 TGCGCCAGCAGTGGGCCAGGGGGCCTCATCGAGCAGTACTTC CASSGPGGLIEQYF
TRBJ1-2 - - TRBV2 TGTGCCAGCAGTGGACCCGATCGGACGGGAGTAGACTATGGCTACACCTTC CASSGPDRTGVDYGYTF
TRBJ2-1 TRBD2 once TRBV4-3 TGCGCCAGCAGCCAAAAGGGACTAGACTACAATGAGCAGTTCTTC CASSQKGLDYNEQFF
TRBJ2-7 TRBD2 once TRBV10-2 TGCGCCAGCAGTATGGTAGCGGGAGTTGGGAGGGAGCAGTACTTC CASSMVAGVGREQYF
TRBJ2-7 - - TRBV9 TGTGCCAGCAGCGAGTCCCTTGGTTACGAGCAGTACTTC CASSESLGYEQYF
TRBJ2-1 - - TRBV7-3 TGTGCCAGCAGCCCCCTCGGGGAAGGATTTGGCAATGAGCAGTTCTTC CASSPLGEGFGNEQFF